This passage covers 29 T cell receptor beta chains from one sample sequenced in a study of T cell responses to AZD1222 COVID-19 vaccine. Sequenced by immunoSEQ multiplex PCR; TCRdb stores in-frame clones only, minus some. The repertoire holds 90,000 to 150,000 clones, with roughly 90% as singletons. The input for sequencing was peripheral blood, taken on day 0 of AZD1222 vaccination. All receptors come from an adult in good health.

J is TRBJ1-2 and V is TRBV3-1 (or the pseudogene TRBV3-2), with 8 positions matching TRBD1. V dropped 4 bases and J dropped 4; count of bases not matched to a gene: 5. The CDR3 has 14 amino acids. CDR1 and CDR2 from the germline V gene are LGHDT and YNNKEL (reference sequence). The CDR3 region has the DNA TGTGCCAGCAGCCCTCGGACAGGGAGCTATGGCTACACCTTC. This encodes CASSPRTGSYGYTF.

This chain connects TRBV5-1 to TRBJ1-4; D gene unclear. The CDR3 has 14 amino acids. V lost 0 bases, J lost 7 bases, and 10 bases lay in between. Germline-derived CDR1 and CDR2 are SGHRS and YFSETQ. The CDR3 sequence is CASSLGGYGEKLFF. The CDR3 bases are TGCGCCAGCAGCTTGGGAGGGTATGGTGAAAAACTGTTTTTT.

V is TRBV3-1 (or the pseudogene TRBV3-2) and J is TRBJ2-7, with a tentative D call TRBD2 (5 bases). Deletions cut 1 base from V and 0 bases from J, with 13 bases between. The CDR3 extends over 16 amino acids. Germline V gene lookup returns CDR1 LGHDT and CDR2 YNNKEL (reference sequence). CDR3 coding DNA: TGTGCCAGCAGCCAAGGTCCCTACGGGGTCTCCTACGAGCAGTACTTC. Translation gives CASSQGPYGVSYEQYF.

The chain links TRBV10-3 to TRBJ2-5, with 8 bases fitting TRBD1. The CDR3 has 14 amino acids. V was pared by 7 bases and J by 2 bases, with 6 bases of the junction left unmatched. The germline gives CDR1 ENHRY, CDR2 SYGVKD. This CDR3 is CAIKGDRGQETQYF. In nucleotides, the CDR3 is TGTGCCATCAAGGGAGACAGGGGACAAGAGACCCAGTACTTC.

The chain combines TRBV5-4 with TRBJ1-2; the match to TRBD1 covers 9 bases. Germline values: CDR1 SGHNT, CDR2 YYREEE (reference sequence). V was pared by 3 bases and J by 1 base, with 1 base of the junction left unmatched. The CDR3 has 14 residues. The chain's CDR3 is CASSWGQGNYGYTF. The DNA for the CDR3 is TGTGCCAGCAGCTGGGGACAGGGTAACTATGGCTACACCTTC.

The chain joins TRBV7-2 to TRBJ1-2; no firm D call. Germline assignment: CDR1 SGHTA and CDR2 FQGNSA. Trimming removed 6 bases from V and 1 base from J, with 9 bases in between. This CDR3 spans 13 amino acids. The CDR3 spells CASRKDGNYGYTF. In DNA form, the CDR3 reads TGTGCCAGCAGAAAAGACGGTAACTATGGCTACACCTTC.

The gene calls are TRBV6-5 and TRBJ2-7; 8 bases line up with TRBD1. The length of the CDR3 is 15 residues. Germline lookup yields CDR1 MNHEY and CDR2 SVGAGI. Trimming cost V 7 bases and J 6 bases; bases outside gene matches: 14. The CDR3 DNA reads TGTGCCAGCATCACTGGGGGGACAGGCGTCCGCGAGCAGTACTTC. It specifies CASITGGTGVREQYF.

There are many counts of this clone. J is TRBJ2-7 and V is TRBV11-1; D perhaps matches TRBD1 (6 bases). With 1 base removed from V and 1 base from J, the gap between germline ends came to 14 bases. Per the germline V gene, CDR1 is SGHAT and CDR2 is FQDESV (reference sequence). The CDR3 runs to 16 residues. The CDR3 nucleotides read TGTGCCAGCAGCTTAGTAGGGGGAGTTATGTCCTACGAGCAGTACTTC. This codes for CASSLVGGVMSYEQYF.

This clone was counted between two and nine times. This chain links TRBV24-1 with TRBJ1-4; TRBD1 agrees at 7 bases. Germline CDR1 is KGHDR and CDR2 is SFDVKD. The CDR3 loop spans 15 amino acids. Germline trimming cut 4 bases from V and 6 bases from J; bases unmatched to any gene: 7. As DNA, the CDR3 is TGTGCCACCAGTGAATCAACAGGGGCTCATGAAAAACTGTTTTTT. It is translated as CATSESTGAHEKLFF.

J is TRBJ2-3 and V is TRBV19; D may correspond to TRBD1 or TRBD2 (7 bases each). Germline CDR1 and CDR2: LNHDA and SQIVND (reference sequence). Trimming removed 11 bases at V and 3 bases at J, with 18 bases between. CDR3 length: 14 amino acids. The CDR3 loop reads CAAGGGHGTDTQYF. CDR3 DNA sequence: TGTGCCGCAGGGGGGGGACACGGAACAGATACGCAGTATTTT.

In DNA, the CDR3 is TGTGCCAGCAGCTCTAGGGAGATGGGCAGGGGGCTCACCGGGGAGCTGTTTTTT. Translating it yields CASSSREMGRGLTGELFF. The gene calls are TRBV11-2 and TRBJ2-2; 8 positions match TRBD1. Germline V gene lookup returns CDR1 SGHAT and CDR2 FQNNGV. CDR3 length equals 18 residues. Trimming removed 4 bases from V and 4 bases from J; junction bases left unmatched: 14. The full variable domain, its missing parts supplied by reference TRBV11-2 and TRBJ2-2, is EAGVAQSPRYKIIEKRQSVAFWCNPISGHATLYWYQQILGQGPKLLIQFQNNGVVDDSQLPKDRFSAERLKGVDSTLKIQPAKLEDSAVYLCASSSREMGRGLTGELFFGEGSRLTVL.

A single count supports this clone. The rearrangement uses TRBV6-4 and TRBJ1-1, with unresolved D. The V and J ends lost 4 bases and 4 bases respectively, with 10 bases between them. The CDR3 is 13 amino acids. CDR1 is MRHNA, CDR2 SNTAGT, per germline. CDR3 nucleotides: TGTGCCAGCAGTGCAAACAGTGTCACTGAAGCTTTCTTT. It codes for CASSANSVTEAFF.

The chain recombines TRBV19 with TRBJ2-3; D not certain. CDR3 length: 13 amino acids. Trimming stripped 3 bases from V and 2 bases from J, with 6 bases between. Germline lookup yields CDR1 LNHDA and CDR2 SQIVND (reference sequence). CDR3 coding DNA: TGTGCCAGTAGTATCTCAGTCACAGATACGCAGTATTTT. Amino acids: CASSISVTDTQYF.

The chain has TRBV5-4 and TRBJ2-5; no definite D call. Germline assignment: CDR1 SGHNT and CDR2 YYREEE (reference sequence). Trimming shortened V by 0 bases and J by 4 bases, and 7 bases separated the two germline ends. There are 13 residues in the CDR3. The CDR3 region is CASSLDWGETQYF. CDR3 coding DNA: TGTGCCAGCAGCTTGGATTGGGGAGAGACCCAGTACTTC.

CDR3 loop: CASSLMGCQLWQTQYF. CDR3 DNA sequence: TGTGCCAGCAGCTTAATGGGTTGTCAGCTCTGGCAGACCCAGTACTTC. The chain has TRBV7-3 and TRBJ2-5; D ambiguous. The CDR3 is made up of 16 amino acids. The germline V gene has CDR1 SGHTA and CDR2 FQGTGA. Trimming left V 1 base short and J 6 bases short, with 18 bases between.

In DNA, the CDR3 is TGTGCCAGCAGGGGTAGACAGGTGGCGAACCCACCCCTCCACTTT. This translates into CASRGRQVANPPLHF. This chain joins TRBV2 and TRBJ1-6, with TRBD1 as a possible D gene (6 bases). This CDR3 has 15 residues. Germline V CDR1 and CDR2: SNHLY, FYNNEI. V lost 6 bases and J lost 11, with 20 bases in between.

The sample holds one count of this clone. V usage is TRBV18 and J usage is TRBJ2-1, with D unclear. Between the trimmed V and J ends, which lost 3 bases and 6 bases, there was a span of 12 bases. This CDR3 has 14 residues. Germline values: CDR1 KGHSH, CDR2 LQKENI. DNA for the CDR3: TGTGCCAGCTCACCGGTAGCTCTTCCCAATGAGCAGTTCTTC. This gives the protein CASSPVALPNEQFF.

The V call is TRBV6-4, the J call TRBJ1-1, with no clear D. The V end was cut by 3 bases, the J end by 7 bases, with 12 bases between. CDR1 and CDR2 (germline): MRHNA, SNTAGT. The CDR3 runs to 13 residues. DNA for the CDR3: TGTGCCAGCAGTGAGAGGGCTTTTGGTGAAGCTTTCTTT. Its protein product is CASSERAFGEAFF.

The chain links TRBV30 to TRBJ2-7, with 7 bases matching TRBD1. Germline CDR1 is GTSNPN and CDR2 is SVGIG (reference sequence). The junction had 6 bases not matched to a gene; V was cut back by 3 bases and J by 1 base. The CDR3 consists of 14 residues. The CDR3 sequence: CAWREDRSSYEQYF. The CDR3, as DNA: TGTGCCTGGAGGGAGGACAGGTCTTCCTACGAGCAGTACTTC.

The J gene is TRBJ2-7, the V gene TRBV7-9; 10 bases map to TRBD2. CDR3 size: 15 residues. CDR1 SEHNR and CDR2 FQNEAQ come from the germline V gene (reference sequence). Germline trimming cut 1 base from V and 2 bases from J; bases unmatched to any gene: 2. The CDR3 DNA reads TGTGCCAGCAGCTTAGGGCTAGCGGGAGCCTACGAGCAGTACTTC. This translates into CASSLGLAGAYEQYF.

The rearrangement joins TRBV6-1 to TRBJ2-1; D remains unclear. The germline V gene encodes CDR1 MNHNS and CDR2 SASEGT. V lost 0 bases to trimming and J lost 9 bases, with 9 bases between them. The CDR3 contains 13 residues. The CDR3 protein is CASSEANPSEQFF. CDR3 bases: TGTGCCAGCAGTGAAGCAAATCCCAGTGAGCAGTTCTTC.

This clone was seen just once. This chain joins TRBV29-1 and TRBJ2-7; 10 bases line up with TRBD1. Germline assignment: CDR1 SQVTM and CDR2 ANQGSEA. This CDR3 contains 12 residues. Germline trimming cut 7 bases from V and 5 bases from J; bases unmatched to any gene: 5. This CDR3 is CSGGTGVDEQYF. CDR3 sequence (DNA): TGCAGCGGAGGGACAGGGGTCGACGAGCAGTACTTC.

The chain has TRBV10-3 and TRBJ1-1, with a possible D match to TRBD1 (5 bases). The germline V gene has CDR1 ENHRY and CDR2 SYGVKD. This CDR3 is built from 14 residues. The germline V and J ends were trimmed by 6 bases and 4 bases, with 15 bases remaining between them. The CDR3 sequence is CAISDWGAGTEAFF. The CDR3 bases are TGTGCCATCAGCGACTGGGGCGCGGGCACTGAAGCTTTCTTT.

The rearrangement joins TRBV19 to TRBJ2-7; possibly TRBD1 for D (6 bases). Looked up from germline, CDR1 is LNHDA and CDR2 is SQIVND (reference sequence). Deletions cut 11 bases from V and 7 bases from J, with 21 bases between. The CDR3 has 13 amino acids. In nucleotides, the CDR3 is TGTGCCGCGGCGGACAGCAATTCCCTGGAGCAGTACTTC. Protein sequence: CAAADSNSLEQYF.

The chain joins TRBV9 to TRBJ2-5, with unresolved D. Trimming left V 2 bases short and J 13 bases short, with 6 bases between. The CDR3 is 9 residues long. Germline V gene sequence: CDR1 SGDLS, CDR2 YYNGEE. CDR3 sequence reads: CASSVSPYF. The CDR3 DNA is TGTGCCAGCAGCGTCTCCCCGTACTTC.

V usage is TRBV7-9 and J usage is TRBJ2-7; a weak D match, TRBD1 (6 bases). Germline CDR1 reads SEHNR; CDR2 reads FQNEAQ (reference sequence). The CDR3 runs to 13 residues. Deletions cut 1 base from V and 5 bases from J, with 9 bases between. CDR3 sequence reads: CASSLGQGNEQYF. The CDR3, as DNA: TGTGCCAGCAGCTTAGGGCAGGGGAACGAGCAGTACTTC.

This clone appeared a single time. The V gene is TRBV27, the J gene TRBJ1-1; D gene uncertain. Trimming stripped 3 bases from V and 1 base from J, with 6 bases between. The germline V gene encodes CDR1 MNHEY and CDR2 SMNVEV (reference sequence). The CDR3 contains 13 residues. CDR3 sequence (DNA): TGTGCCAGCAGTTTGGAAGGGAACACTGAAGCTTTCTTT. Its translation: CASSLEGNTEAFF.

CDR3 DNA: TGTGCCACTACGAGGGGTGACGCTGGGTATGGAAACACCATATATTTT. Translation gives CATTRGDAGYGNTIYF. The chain has TRBV10-3 and TRBJ1-3, with TRBD1 as a possible D gene (5 bases). Germline loops: CDR1 ENHRY, CDR2 SYGVKD. The CDR3 is 16 amino acids. Trimming removed 10 bases from V and 3 bases from J, with 22 bases in between.

The CDR3 reads CASSQGQGASGNIQYF. The CDR3 region has the DNA TGCGCCAGCAGCCAAGGACAGGGAGCAAGTGGAAACATTCAGTACTTC. V gene TRBV4-1 combines with J gene TRBJ2-4; 7 bases map to TRBD1. In germline, CDR1 is MGHRA, CDR2 YSYEKL. V gave up 1 base and J gave up 6 bases; unmatched junction bases: 9. This CDR3 has 16 amino acids.